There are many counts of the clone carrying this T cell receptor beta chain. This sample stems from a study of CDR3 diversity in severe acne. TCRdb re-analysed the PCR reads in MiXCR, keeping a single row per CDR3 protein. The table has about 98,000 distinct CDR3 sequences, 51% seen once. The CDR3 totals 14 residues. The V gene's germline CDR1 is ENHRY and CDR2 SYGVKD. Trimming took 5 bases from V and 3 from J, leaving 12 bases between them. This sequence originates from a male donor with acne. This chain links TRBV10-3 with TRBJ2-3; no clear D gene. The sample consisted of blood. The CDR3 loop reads CAISSLTTTDTQYF. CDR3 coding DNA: TGTGCCATCAGTTCCCTCACGACAACAGATACGCAGTATTTT.